What follows are 20 T cell receptor beta chains derived from one specimen sequenced in a study of precursors of human CD4 cytotoxic T cells (dated by TCRdb to the late 2010s). Sequencing took place on an Illumina MiSeq. TCRdb trimmed the raw reads at Q25, called clones with MiXCR and kept productive beta chains. Rows merge per CDR3 protein into single entries with the most common DNA and genes. The sample table holds 740 or so distinct CDR3 sequences, of which approximately 19% were seen once. Jointly, the top ten make up more than 14% of the sample. To test a precursor-effector relationship among CD4 cytotoxic T cells, bulk UMI-based TCR sequencing was performed on four sorted CD4+ memory subsets (TCM, TEM, IL-7Rhigh TEMRA, IL-7R- TEMRA). The material sequenced was memory CD4+ T cells from blood (PBMCs). The receptor source for this set is a human donor in good health.

This sequence joins TRBV18 and TRBJ2-2, with 11 bases lining up with TRBD2. Germline V lookup: CDR1 KGHSH, CDR2 LQKENI. The ends lost 2 bases at V and 6 bases at J; junction bases unmatched: 8. The CDR3 extends over 17 amino acids. Here the CDR3 reads CASSPSSGRPRSGELFF. CDR3 coding DNA: TGTGCCAGCTCACCATCTAGCGGGAGGCCGAGATCCGGGGAGCTGTTTTTT.

This clonotype is large by share. The chain combines TRBV19 with TRBJ1-6; TRBD1 matches at 7 bases. V was pared by 5 bases and J by 6 bases, with 7 bases of the junction left unmatched. Germline V lookup: CDR1 LNHDA, CDR2 SQIVND (reference sequence). The CDR3 totals 15 residues. The CDR3 reads CASSLGTDLNSPLHF. In nucleotides, the CDR3 is TGTGCCAGTAGTCTCGGGACAGACCTTAATTCACCCCTCCACTTT.

The CDR3 is CASTPGDNYGYTF. DNA for the CDR3: TGTGCCAGCACCCCAGGGGATAACTATGGCTACACCTTC. V gene TRBV6-6 combines with J gene TRBJ1-2, with a possible D match to TRBD1 (6 bases). The CDR3 consists of 13 residues. Germline-derived CDR1 and CDR2 are MNHNY and SVGAGI (reference sequence). The V gene lost 7 bases and the J gene lost 1 base, with 10 bases spanning the gap.

This clonotype is large within its sample. This chain uses TRBV4-1 with TRBJ1-3; a possible D gene is TRBD1 (6 bases). There are 15 residues in the CDR3. V lost 4 bases and J 2 bases, leaving 12 bases between the germline ends. Germline V gene lookup returns CDR1 MGHRA and CDR2 YSYEKL. CDR3 nucleotide sequence: TGCGCCAGCAGCCCCCAGCCAGGGGCTGGAAACACCATATATTTT. Translating it yields CASSPQPGAGNTIYF.

Worth noting for this clonotype: A clone one base away is much larger, so this may be a read error. The chain joins TRBV9 to TRBJ2-3; D gene unclear. The germline V and J ends were trimmed by 5 bases and 2 bases, with 12 bases remaining between them. The CDR3 sequence is 14 residues long. The germline gives CDR1 SGDLS, CDR2 YYNGEE. CDR3 loop: CASRVTASTDTQYF. CDR3 nucleotides: TGTGCCAGCAGAGTGACGGCCTCCACAGATACGCAGTATTTT.

This clonotype occurred once. The V and J genes are TRBV29-1 and TRBJ1-1; tentatively, D is TRBD1 (5 bases). The CDR3 extends over 13 amino acids. The ends were cut back, 7 bases at V and 1 base at J, with 13 bases in the middle. Germline values: CDR1 SQVTM, CDR2 ANQGSEA. CDR3: CSAEQERNTEAFF. The CDR3, as DNA: TGCAGCGCAGAACAGGAGAGGAACACTGAAGCTTTCTTT.

This clonotype ranks as large. V is TRBV20-1 and J is TRBJ1-1; maybe TRBD1 (5 bases). Germline assignment: CDR1 DFQATT and CDR2 SNEGSKA (reference sequence). The CDR3 totals 13 residues. V was trimmed by 2 bases and J by 3 bases, leaving 10 bases between them. CDR3 sequence (DNA): TGCAGTGCTAGAATGGGGGGTCACACTGAAGCTTTCTTT. As protein: CSARMGGHTEAFF.

This clonotype is large (0.1 to 1%) within its sample. The chain carries TRBV16 and TRBJ2-5; D call uncertain. The germline V gene has CDR1 KGHSY and CDR2 FQNENV. V was trimmed by 5 bases and J by 0 bases, leaving 10 bases between them. This CDR3 has 14 residues. CDR3 nucleotides: TGTGCCAGCAGCGATGGTGGGTACCAAGAGACCCAGTACTTC. Translating it yields CASSDGGYQETQYF.

By sample share, this clonotype is large (0.1 to 1%). V gene TRBV3-1 combines with J gene TRBJ1-5; D not resolved. Looked up from germline, CDR1 is LGHDT and CDR2 is YNNKEL (reference sequence). This CDR3 has 12 amino acids. V lost 2 bases and J 12 bases, leaving 11 bases between the germline ends. CDR3 coding DNA: TGTGCCAGCAGCCAACGGGAGGGAAACCAGCATTTT. As protein: CASSQREGNQHF.

The chain combines TRBV5-1 with TRBJ2-7; TRBD2 aligns across 11 bases. With 0 bases clipped from V and 5 bases from J, the junction kept 4 bases outside the gene matches. This CDR3 spans 15 amino acids. Germline lookup yields CDR1 SGHRS and CDR2 YFSETQ. The CDR3 sequence is CASSLEGLAAHEQYF. The CDR3 DNA reads TGCGCCAGCAGCTTGGAGGGACTAGCGGCCCACGAGCAGTACTTC.

Regarding this clonotype: Compared with germline, one end of the junction differs, possibly owing to a read error. The chain uses TRBV4-1 and TRBJ2-1; possible D gene TRBD2, 5 bases. The germline CDR1 and CDR2 sequences are MGHRA and YSYEKL. The CDR3 sequence is 15 residues long. In nucleotides, the CDR3 is TGCGCCAGCAGCGCCCGGGGAGAGACCTTGGCTGAGCGGTTCTTC. Translation gives CASSARGETLAERFF.

This clonotype is large within its sample. The chain combines TRBV11-2 with TRBJ2-4; 7 bases match TRBD2. CDR1 and CDR2 from the germline V gene are SGHAT and FQNNGV. J was trimmed by 15 bases and V by 1 base; bases with no gene match: 3. The length of the CDR3 is 11 residues. CDR3 protein: CASSLGTSSYF. The CDR3 DNA is TGTGCCAGCAGCTTAGGGACTAGTTCGTACTTC.

Notes on this clonotype: Being one base from a much bigger clone, this may be a read error. The chain carries TRBV3-1 and TRBJ2-7; D gene uncertain. Looked up from germline, CDR1 is LGHDT and CDR2 is YNNKEL (reference sequence). CDR3 length: 14 amino acids. Trimming pared 5 bases from V and 1 base from J, leaving 12 bases between. CDR3 sequence (DNA): TGTGCCAGCAGCGGAAGGCGAACATCCTACGAGCAGTACTTC. Translation gives CASSGRRTSYEQYF.

A note on this clonotype: A much larger clone is a single base away; this may be a read error. J is TRBJ1-4 and V is TRBV5-1; TRBD1 agrees at 11 bases. Germline CDR1 is SGHRS and CDR2 is YFSETQ. V lost 0 bases and J lost 1; bases outside the gene matches: 11. The CDR3 runs 20 residues. The CDR3 is CASSLADRTGGQVTNEKLFF. The CDR3 region has the DNA TGCGCCAGCAGCTTGGCCGACAGGACAGGGGGCCAGGTAACTAATGAAAAACTGTTTTTT.

This clonotype was observed a handful of times. The J gene is TRBJ1-3, the V gene TRBV5-5; TRBD1 aligns across 7 bases. The V gene end was trimmed by 0 bases and the J gene end by 1 base; junction bases not matched to a gene: 7. Looked up from germline, CDR1 is SGHKS and CDR2 is YYEKEE (reference sequence). This CDR3 has 17 amino acids. The CDR3 protein is CASSLAPQGGSGNTIYF. The DNA of the CDR3 is TGTGCCAGCAGCTTGGCCCCTCAGGGGGGATCTGGAAACACCATATATTTT.

This clonotype ranks as large. The rearrangement links TRBV5-6 to TRBJ2-1, with D unclear. Trimming removed 1 base from V and 3 bases from J, with 2 bases in between. CDR1 and CDR2 (germline): SGHDT, YYEEEE. The CDR3 has 12 amino acids. In DNA, the CDR3 is TGTGCCAGCAGCTTGTACTACAATGAGCAGTTCTTC. Amino acids: CASSLYYNEQFF. Full variable domain (remainder filled in from reference TRBV5-6 and TRBJ2-1): DAGVTQSPTHLIKTRGQQVTLRCSPKSGHDTVSWYQQALGQGPQFIFQYYEEEERQRGNFPDRFSGHQFPNYSSELNVNALLLGDSALYLCASSLYYNEQFFGPGTRLTVL.

The table lists this clonotype with a few counts. V is TRBV20-1 and J is TRBJ1-1; D is uncertain. The germline V gene encodes CDR1 DFQATT and CDR2 SNEGSKA (reference sequence). Trimming removed 0 bases from V and 1 base from J, with 9 bases in between. The CDR3 is made up of 14 amino acids. CDR3 DNA: TGCAGTGCTAGAGAGGGAGAGAGGAACACTGAAGCTTTCTTT. Its protein product is CSAREGERNTEAFF.

V is TRBV20-1 and J is TRBJ1-5, with 7 bases that match TRBD1. Per the germline V gene, CDR1 is DFQATT and CDR2 is SNEGSKA (reference sequence). This CDR3 comprises 12 residues. V dropped 6 bases and J dropped 5; count of bases not matched to a gene: 4. The CDR3, as DNA: TGCAGTGCCCAGGGGGAGCATCAGCCCCAGCATTTT. The encoded protein is CSAQGEHQPQHF.

By proportion, this clonotype is large. This sequence joins TRBV5-1 and TRBJ1-1; no firm D call. Germline V lookup: CDR1 SGHRS, CDR2 YFSETQ. This CDR3 is built from 13 residues. Trimming took 5 bases from V and 1 from J, leaving 9 bases between them. The CDR3 spells CASSISRNTEAFF. The CDR3 DNA follows: TGCGCCAGCAGTATATCACGGAACACTGAAGCTTTCTTT.

This clonotype is deemed large. The CDR3 protein is CSGTRGNEQFF. DNA of the CDR3: TGCAGCGGGACCAGGGGTAATGAGCAGTTCTTC. J is TRBJ2-1 and V is TRBV29-1, with a tentative D call TRBD1 (6 bases). Germline CDR1 is SQVTM and CDR2 is ANQGSEA. This CDR3 has 11 residues. The V end lost 7 bases, the J end lost 7 bases, and 11 bases lay between the germline ends.